Below are 19 T cell receptor beta chains sequenced from a single sample in a study of T-cell reconstitution after alpha-beta-depleted transplantation in children. TCRbeta library construction was performed incorporating unique molecular identifiers. Using its own MiXCR run on the PCR reads, TCRdb lists one record per CDR3 protein. Here the sample spans around 580,000 distinct CDR3 sequences, approximately 22% being singletons. The source was PBMCs, mostly from graft donor cells, collected 360 days after TCRalphabeta/CD19-depleted stem cell transplant. Receptor source: a boy under three years old who had a stem cell transplant for acute myeloid leukemia, so the T cells may come from the graft donor.

This rearrangement joins TRBV12-3 or TRBV12-4 to TRBJ2-1; D is perhaps TRBD1 or TRBD2 (5 bases each). The CDR3 has 16 residues. V dropped 6 bases and J dropped 2 bases, with 17 bases sitting between them. The CDR3: CASSRLGASPYNEQFF. CDR3 sequence (DNA): TGTGCCAGCAGCCGCCTCGGGGCCAGTCCCTACAATGAGCAGTTCTTC.

The CDR3 bases are TGCAGTGCTTCCCGATTTGCGCACGGGGCCGGAAACACCATATATTTT. Translation: CSASRFAHGAGNTIYF. The chain links TRBV20-1 to TRBJ1-3; D is perhaps TRBD1 (5 bases). The CDR3 totals 16 residues. Germline CDR1 DFQATT, CDR2 SNEGSKA (reference sequence). The V gene lost 5 bases and the J gene lost 4 bases, with 21 bases spanning the gap.

The chain uses TRBV21-1 and TRBJ2-7; the DNA was not compared with TRBD1, the D call given in the table. TRBV21-1 is deemed a pseudogene. The CDR3 extends over 17 amino acids. CDR3: CASSKDRDRVGTYEQYV. CDR3 in DNA: TGTGCCAGCAGCAAAGATAGAGACAGGGTAGGAACCTACGAGCAGTACGTC.

Only a few counts were recorded for this clonotype. The J gene is TRBJ2-7, the V gene TRBV12-3 or TRBV12-4; 9 bases are shared with TRBD2. The CDR3 is 15 residues long. The junction had 7 bases not matched to a gene; V was cut back by 4 bases and J by 3 bases. The CDR3 protein is CASSSSGETFYEQYF. The DNA for the CDR3 is TGTGCCAGCAGTTCTAGCGGGGAGACGTTCTACGAGCAGTACTTC.

This clonotype has ten or more counts. This chain uses TRBV28 with TRBJ1-6, with TRBD1 as a possible D gene (5 bases). The CDR3 has 17 amino acids. V gave up 1 base and J gave up 4 bases, with 14 bases separating them. Per germline, CDR1 MDHEN and CDR2 SYDVKM. For the CDR3, the DNA is TGTGCCAGCAGTTTATCTCTGGGACTTACTTATAATTCACCCCTCCACTTT. Its protein product is CASSLSLGLTYNSPLHF.

There are many counts of this clonotype. The chain links TRBV3-1 to TRBJ1-1; the match to TRBD1 covers 10 bases. Germline lookup yields CDR1 LGHDT and CDR2 YNNKEL (reference sequence). The CDR3 has 15 residues. V was pared by 4 bases and J by 5 bases, with 7 bases of the junction left unmatched. The CDR3 bases are TGTGCCAGCAGCCGTCTTGGACAGGGGGGGACTGAAGCTTTCTTT. It specifies CASSRLGQGGTEAFF. Complete variable domain (other parts from reference TRBV3-1 and TRBJ1-1): DTAVSQTPKYLVTQMGNDKSIKCEQNLGHDTMYWYKQDSKKFLKIMFSYNNKELIINETVPNRFSPKSPDKAHLNLHINSLELGDSAVYFCASSRLGQGGTEAFFGQGTRLTVV.

This clonotype was detected ten times or more. This rearrangement joins TRBV7-6 to TRBJ2-3; D remains ambiguous. Trimming cost V 2 bases and J 3 bases, with 12 bases left between them. Germline CDR1 reads SGHVS; CDR2 reads FNYEAQ. The CDR3 sequence is 15 residues long. The CDR3 region is CASSLNPAGTDTQYF. Here the CDR3 DNA reads TGTGCCAGCAGCTTAAACCCCGCAGGAACAGATACGCAGTATTTT.

This clonotype showed up just a few times. This chain joins TRBV12-3 or TRBV12-4 and TRBJ2-5; D gene ambiguous. The CDR3 runs 11 residues. Trimming stripped 5 bases from V and 4 bases from J, with 5 bases between. Written as DNA, the CDR3 is TGTGCCAGCAGTAAGGTAGAGACCCAGTACTTC. Residues: CASSKVETQYF.

There are many counts of this clonotype. The V call is TRBV29-1, the J call TRBJ1-5; maybe TRBD1 (5 bases). The CDR3 consists of 12 residues. Trimming pared 4 bases from V and 4 bases from J, leaving 8 bases between. The germline V gene encodes CDR1 SQVTM and CDR2 ANQGSEA. CDR3 sequence: CSVATANQPQHF. The CDR3 nucleotides read TGCAGCGTTGCGACAGCAAATCAGCCCCAGCATTTT.

This clonotype was detected a few times. The V gene is TRBV11-2, the J gene TRBJ2-1; D remains unclear. The germline V gene has CDR1 SGHAT and CDR2 FQNNGV. This CDR3 has 13 amino acids. Trimming left V 4 bases short and J 3 bases short, with 7 bases between. Here the CDR3 DNA reads TGTGCCAGCAGCTCACAACTCTACAATGAGCAGTTCTTC. This sequence encodes CASSSQLYNEQFF.

A few counts support this clonotype. The chain joins TRBV15 to TRBJ1-6; weak D call: TRBD1 (5 bases). V shed 3 bases and J shed 9 bases, with 18 bases lying between them. Germline CDR1 is LNHNV and CDR2 is YYDKDF (reference sequence). This CDR3 has 16 amino acids. The CDR3 protein is CATSRGSGTFFSPLHF. The CDR3 DNA follows: TGTGCCACCAGCAGGGGATCCGGGACTTTCTTTTCACCCCTCCACTTT.

At least ten counts were recorded for this clonotype. V usage is TRBV5-1 and J usage is TRBJ2-1; 8 nucleotides align to TRBD1. The CDR3 loop spans 13 amino acids. Trimming took 4 bases from V and 6 from J; bases not matched to a gene: 3. Germline V gene sequence: CDR1 SGHRS, CDR2 YFSETQ. CDR3 bases: TGCGCCAGCAGCCCGCAGGGGGCCAATGAGCAGTTCTTC. Amino acids: CASSPQGANEQFF.

This clonotype was detected many times. J is TRBJ1-6 and V is TRBV4-1, with TRBD1 matching over 8 bases. CDR1 and CDR2 (germline): MGHRA, YSYEKL. The V and J ends lost 4 bases and 2 bases, in that order; junction bases with no gene match: 7. This CDR3 is built from 17 residues. CDR3: CASSPLWTGTYNSPLHF. CDR3 sequence (DNA): TGCGCCAGCAGCCCCCTATGGACAGGGACCTATAATTCACCCCTCCACTTT.

This chain joins TRBV11-2 and TRBJ2-5; the D gene is possibly TRBD2 (6 bases). This CDR3 has 15 amino acids. V was trimmed by 4 bases and J by 3 bases, leaving 15 bases between them. CDR1 SGHAT and CDR2 FQNNGV come from the germline V gene. The CDR3 DNA reads as TGTGCCAGCAGCTCCCCGGCTAGCGAAAAAGAGACCCAGTACTTC. Translation: CASSSPASEKETQYF.

This clonotype has only one observation. The chain carries TRBV5-1 and TRBJ2-1; D unclear. V was shortened by 0 bases and J by 7 bases, with 14 bases between the two germline ends. The CDR3 is 15 amino acids. Germline V gene sequence: CDR1 SGHRS, CDR2 YFSETQ. The CDR3 bases are TGCGCCAGCAGCTTGGCCGGGCGGAGACGAAATGAGCAGTTCTTC. It encodes CASSLAGRRRNEQFF.

The chain has TRBV20-1 and TRBJ1-5; 7 bases are a match to TRBD1. The CDR3 is made up of 15 amino acids. Germline assignment: CDR1 DFQATT and CDR2 SNEGSKA (reference sequence). V shed 2 bases, J shed 4 bases, and the junction held 8 bases outside the gene matches. The DNA of the CDR3 is TGCAGTGCTAGATCAACGGGACAGCCGAATCAGCCCCAGCATTTT. As protein: CSARSTGQPNQPQHF.

This clonotype appeared many times. The J gene is TRBJ1-2, the V gene TRBV7-9; D unresolved. V was cut by 1 base and J by 3 bases, with 9 bases left in between. This CDR3 has 14 amino acids. Germline loops: CDR1 SEHNR, CDR2 FQNEAQ (reference sequence). CDR3 residues: CASSLVSYDYGYTF. The CDR3 DNA reads TGTGCCAGCAGCTTAGTCAGCTACGACTATGGCTACACCTTC.

This clonotype was seen repeatedly, ten times or more. This chain connects TRBV20-1 to TRBJ1-4; no firm D call. With 0 bases removed from V and 5 bases from J, the gap between germline ends came to 7 bases. Germline-derived CDR1 and CDR2 are DFQATT and SNEGSKA (reference sequence). This CDR3 has 13 amino acids. CDR3 protein: CSARDRSNEKLFF. The CDR3 nucleotides read TGCAGTGCTAGAGATAGGTCCAATGAAAAACTGTTTTTT.

This clonotype was counted many times. CDR3: CATSRSKQETGELFF. As DNA, the CDR3 is TGTGCCACCAGCAGATCAAAACAGGAGACCGGGGAGCTGTTTTTT. The chain recombines TRBV15 with TRBJ2-2; D is perhaps TRBD1 (5 bases). The germline gives CDR1 LNHNV, CDR2 YYDKDF (reference sequence). CDR3 length: 15 amino acids. Trimming cost V 2 bases and J 5 bases, with 12 bases left between them.